Listed here are 8 T cell receptor beta chains from one sample, sequenced in a study of CD8 T cells in ankylosing spondylitis. One entry per CDR3 protein results from TCRdb running MiXCR on the 5' RACE reads. The sample holds more than 150,000 distinct CDR3 sequences; roughly 12% are singletons and the top ten take approximately 15%. The sequenced sample was blood, either unsorted or a sorted T cell fraction (not recorded which). These receptors were taken from a male donor with ankylosing spondylitis or in good health (not recorded which).

This clonotype was recorded a few times. The chain couples TRBV11-2 to TRBJ1-1, with TRBD1 as a possible D gene (5 bases). CDR3 length equals 11 residues. V shed 3 bases and J shed 8 bases, with 7 bases lying between them. CDR1 is SGHAT and CDR2 is FQNNGV in the germline V gene. The CDR3 DNA reads TGTGCCAGCAGCTTCGAGGGGGAAGCTTTCTTT. Amino acid sequence: CASSFEGEAFF.

This clonotype was counted only a few times. This rearrangement joins TRBV28 to TRBJ2-7; D is ambiguous. The germline CDR1 and CDR2 sequences are MDHEN and SYDVKM. V was trimmed by 4 bases and J by 2 bases, leaving 18 bases between them. The CDR3 loop spans 16 amino acids. CDR3 sequence: CASSSSKEAAAYEQYF. The CDR3 DNA follows: TGTGCCAGCAGTTCATCGAAAGAGGCGGCGGCCTACGAGCAGTACTTC.

V gene TRBV6-1 combines with J gene TRBJ2-7; the D call may be TRBD1 or TRBD2 (5 bases each). Trimming took 2 bases from V and 3 from J, leaving 14 bases between them. The CDR3 sequence is 15 residues long. Germline-derived CDR1 and CDR2 are MNHNS and SASEGT. The CDR3 DNA reads as TGTGCCAGCAGTGAACAGCCCCGAGGGGTCTACGAGCAGTACTTC. Encoded protein: CASSEQPRGVYEQYF.

This clonotype occurred a few times. The V and J genes are TRBV11-1 and TRBJ2-3, with 7 bases fitting TRBD2. J gave up 4 bases and V 4 bases, and 20 bases lay outside the gene matches. This CDR3 spans 19 amino acids. From germline, CDR1 is SGHAT and CDR2 FQDESV (reference sequence). The DNA of the CDR3 is TGTGCCAGCAGCTCCCGACTAGGAGGAAACGGGAGGCAGCCAGATACGCAGTATTTT. This sequence encodes CASSSRLGGNGRQPDTQYF.

This clonotype was seen more than once but under ten times. This chain links TRBV20-1 with TRBJ2-2; 8 bases fit TRBD2. The germline V gene encodes CDR1 DFQATT and CDR2 SNEGSKA (reference sequence). With 0 bases clipped from V and 6 bases from J, the junction kept 9 bases outside the gene matches. The CDR3 extends over 16 amino acids. The CDR3 DNA reads TGCAGTGCTAGAGAGGAGGGGCGGGGGGTCGCCGGGGAGCTGTTTTTT. Amino acid sequence: CSAREEGRGVAGELFF.

This clonotype was detected a few times. The chain combines TRBV28 with TRBJ1-1; D is undetermined. Trimming stripped 5 bases from V and 8 bases from J, with 12 bases between. The CDR3 totals 12 residues. Per the germline V gene, CDR1 is MDHEN and CDR2 is SYDVKM. CDR3 coding DNA: TGTGCCAGCAGTCTCCGTGGTAGGGAAGCTTTCTTT. This sequence encodes CASSLRGREAFF.

This clonotype was observed a few times. The V gene is TRBV10-1, the J gene TRBJ2-5; the match to TRBD2 covers 8 bases. The germline CDR1 and CDR2 sequences are WNHNN and SYGVQD (reference sequence). CDR3 length equals 19 residues. Germline trimming cut 3 bases from V and 5 bases from J; bases unmatched to any gene: 20. CDR3 DNA sequence: TGCGCCAGCAGTGATACCCACGGGGCGGGAGGCAGTTTTTCGGAGACCCAGTACTTC. It encodes CASSDTHGAGGSFSETQYF.

The CDR3 region has the DNA TGCAGCGTTGAAGGACTAGCGGGAGCTGGGGGGGAGCTGTTTTTT. Amino acid sequence: CSVEGLAGAGGELFF. V is TRBV29-1 and J is TRBJ2-2; 12 positions match TRBD2. This CDR3 region has 15 residues. Per germline, CDR1 SQVTM and CDR2 ANQGSEA. Losses at the gene ends were 1 base for V and 8 bases for J; bases not matched to a gene: 5.